What follows is one T cell receptor beta chain and its context. Its antigen is unidentified. Between the trimmed V and J ends, which lost 0 bases and 3 bases, there was a span of 20 bases. CDR1 and CDR2 (germline): DFQATT, SNEGSKA (reference sequence). The length of the CDR3 is 17 residues. Treatment noted: approximately 9-day PBMC culture with coronavirus spike peptide pools or control peptides (ViraFEST assay). The cultures had half their medium swapped for fresh IL-2 medium on days 3 and 7. Cultured CD4+ T cell DNA was sequenced using the Oncomine TCR Beta short-read assay. Via MiXCR, TCRdb re-called the PCR reads, giving one row per CDR3 protein. The top ten hold about 10% of the sample, which has approximately 15,000 distinct CDR3 sequences, roughly 61% seen once. These data belong to a study of vaccination and CD4 T cells after COVID-19. Background on the study: Each individual in the study obtained two doses of BNT162b2 or mRNA-1273 vaccine.

The study's findings and limits: Nearly all convalescent vaccine-specific clones, 304 of 307, recognized only SARS-CoV-2 spike. Early timepoints after natural infection were not analyzed in these convalescent patients.

This chain links TRBV20-1 with TRBJ1-1, with D hard to call. The source material was CD4+ T cells from blood, cultured in vitro. This receptor was obtained from a human donor who had recovered from COVID-19. CDR3 bases: TGCAGTGCTAGAGATCGGGCCAACCTTAGGAGGCACACTGAAGCTTTCTTT. This gives the protein CSARDRANLRRHTEAFF.